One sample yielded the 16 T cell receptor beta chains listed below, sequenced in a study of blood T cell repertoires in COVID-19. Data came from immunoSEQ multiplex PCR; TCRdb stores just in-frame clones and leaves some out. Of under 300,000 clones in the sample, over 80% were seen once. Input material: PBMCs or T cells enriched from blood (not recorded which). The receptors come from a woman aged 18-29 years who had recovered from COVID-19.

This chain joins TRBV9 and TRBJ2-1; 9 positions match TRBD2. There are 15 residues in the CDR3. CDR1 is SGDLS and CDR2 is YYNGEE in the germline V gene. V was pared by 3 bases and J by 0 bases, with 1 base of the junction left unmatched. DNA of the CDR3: TGTGCCAGCAGCGAAGCGGGGGGCTCCTACAATGAGCAGTTCTTC. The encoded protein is CASSEAGGSYNEQFF.

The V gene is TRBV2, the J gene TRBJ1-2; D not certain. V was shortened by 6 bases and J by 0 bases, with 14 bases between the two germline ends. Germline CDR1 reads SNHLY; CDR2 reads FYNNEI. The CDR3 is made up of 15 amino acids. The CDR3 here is CASSFTERANYGYTF. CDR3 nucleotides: TGTGCCAGCAGCTTTACAGAAAGAGCTAACTATGGCTACACCTTC.

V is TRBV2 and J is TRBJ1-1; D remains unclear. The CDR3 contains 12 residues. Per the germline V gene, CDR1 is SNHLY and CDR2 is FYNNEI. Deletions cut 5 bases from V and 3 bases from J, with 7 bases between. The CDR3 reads CASSRLYTEAFF. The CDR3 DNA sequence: TGTGCCAGCAGTCGGTTGTACACTGAAGCTTTCTTT.

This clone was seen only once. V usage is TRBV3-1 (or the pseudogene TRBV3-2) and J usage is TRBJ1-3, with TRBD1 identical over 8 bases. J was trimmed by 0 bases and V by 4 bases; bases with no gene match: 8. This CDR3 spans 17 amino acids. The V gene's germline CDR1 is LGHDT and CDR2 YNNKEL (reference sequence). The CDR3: CASSRGTGFSSGNTIYF. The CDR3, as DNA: TGTGCCAGCAGCCGGGGGACAGGTTTCAGCTCTGGAAACACCATATATTTT.

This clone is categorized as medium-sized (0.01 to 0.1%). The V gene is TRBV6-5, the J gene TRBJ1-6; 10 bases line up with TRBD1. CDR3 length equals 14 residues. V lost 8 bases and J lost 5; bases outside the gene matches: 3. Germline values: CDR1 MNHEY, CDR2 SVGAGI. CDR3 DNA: TGTGCCAGCCCTGGGACAGGGGATAATTCACCCCTCCACTTT. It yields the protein CASPGTGDNSPLHF.

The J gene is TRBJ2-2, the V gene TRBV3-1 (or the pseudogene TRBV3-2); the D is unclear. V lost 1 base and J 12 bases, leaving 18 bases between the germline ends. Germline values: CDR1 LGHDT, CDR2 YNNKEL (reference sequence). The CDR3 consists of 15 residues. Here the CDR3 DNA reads TGTGCCAGCAGCCAAGGCTTCTCTAACCCGGAGAAGCTGTTTTTT. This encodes CASSQGFSNPEKLFF.

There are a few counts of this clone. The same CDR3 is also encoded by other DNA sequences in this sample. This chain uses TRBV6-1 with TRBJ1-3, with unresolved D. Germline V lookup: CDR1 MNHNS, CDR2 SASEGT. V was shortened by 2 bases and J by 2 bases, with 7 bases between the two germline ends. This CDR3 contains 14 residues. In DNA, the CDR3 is TGTGCCAGCAGTGAATCCGTTCCTGGAAACACCATATATTTT. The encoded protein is CASSESVPGNTIYF.

Written as DNA, the CDR3 is TGTGCCAGCAGCCAAGAACTCCAAGAGACCCAGTACTTC. The encoded protein is CASSQELQETQYF. The V and J genes are TRBV3-1 (or the pseudogene TRBV3-2) and TRBJ2-5; the D is unclear. Per germline, CDR1 LGHDT and CDR2 YNNKEL (reference sequence). The CDR3 extends over 13 amino acids. Trimming removed 0 bases at V and 1 base at J, with 3 bases between.

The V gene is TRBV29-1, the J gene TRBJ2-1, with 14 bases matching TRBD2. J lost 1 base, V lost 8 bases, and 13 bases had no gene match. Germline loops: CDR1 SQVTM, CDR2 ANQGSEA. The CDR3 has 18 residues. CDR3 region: CSSEGLAGVAGSYNEQFF. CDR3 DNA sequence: TGCAGCTCTGAGGGACTAGCGGGAGTTGCTGGGTCCTACAATGAGCAGTTCTTC.

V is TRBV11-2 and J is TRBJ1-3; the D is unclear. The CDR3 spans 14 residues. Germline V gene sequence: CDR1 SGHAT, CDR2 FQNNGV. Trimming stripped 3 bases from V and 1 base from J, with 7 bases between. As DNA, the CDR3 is TGTGCCAGCAGCTTTGGGCTATCTGGAAACACCATATATTTT. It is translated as CASSFGLSGNTIYF.

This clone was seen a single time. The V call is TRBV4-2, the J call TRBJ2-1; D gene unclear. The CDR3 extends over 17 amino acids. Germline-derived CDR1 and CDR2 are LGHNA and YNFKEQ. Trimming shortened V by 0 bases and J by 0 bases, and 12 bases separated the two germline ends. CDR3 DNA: TGTGCCAGCAGCCAAGATCTCCCCCTCGGCTCCTACAATGAGCAGTTCTTC. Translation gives CASSQDLPLGSYNEQFF.

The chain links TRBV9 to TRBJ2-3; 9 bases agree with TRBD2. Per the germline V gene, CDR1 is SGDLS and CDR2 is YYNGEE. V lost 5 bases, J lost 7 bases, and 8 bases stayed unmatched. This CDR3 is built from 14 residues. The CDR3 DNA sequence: TGTGCCAGCAGAGGGGCGGGAGGGCCACATACGCAGTATTTT. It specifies CASRGAGGPHTQYF.

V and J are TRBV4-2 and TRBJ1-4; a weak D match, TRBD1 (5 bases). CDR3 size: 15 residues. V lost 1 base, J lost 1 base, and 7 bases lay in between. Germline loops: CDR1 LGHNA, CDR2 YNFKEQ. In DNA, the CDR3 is TGTGCCAGCAGCCAAGGAACAGGAACTAATGAAAAACTGTTTTTT. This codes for CASSQGTGTNEKLFF.

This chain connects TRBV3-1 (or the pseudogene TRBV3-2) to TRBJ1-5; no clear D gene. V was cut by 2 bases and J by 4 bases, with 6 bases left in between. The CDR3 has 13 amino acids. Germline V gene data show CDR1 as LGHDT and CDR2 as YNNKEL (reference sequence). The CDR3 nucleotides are TGTGCCAGCAGCCAATCTAGTAATCAGCCCCAGCATTTT. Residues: CASSQSSNQPQHF.

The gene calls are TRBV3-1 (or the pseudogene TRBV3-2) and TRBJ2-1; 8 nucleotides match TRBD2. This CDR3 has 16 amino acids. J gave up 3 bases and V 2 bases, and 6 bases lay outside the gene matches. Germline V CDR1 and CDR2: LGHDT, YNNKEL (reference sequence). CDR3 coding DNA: TGTGCCAGCAGCCAAAGCGGGAGAAACGTCTACAATGAGCAGTTCTTC. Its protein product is CASSQSGRNVYNEQFF.

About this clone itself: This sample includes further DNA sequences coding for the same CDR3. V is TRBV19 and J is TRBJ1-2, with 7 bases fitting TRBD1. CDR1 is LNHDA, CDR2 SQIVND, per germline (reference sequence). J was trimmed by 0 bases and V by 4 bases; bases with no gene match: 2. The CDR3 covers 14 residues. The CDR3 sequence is CASSTGTANYGYTF. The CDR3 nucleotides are TGTGCCAGTAGTACCGGGACAGCTAACTATGGCTACACCTTC.